This T cell receptor (beta chain) was documented in a study of OX40 agonist ivuxolimab in advanced cancers. Whole-study findings and limits: Clonal expansion from baseline to week 6 occurred in both CD4+ and CD8+ T cells.

Trimming left V 3 bases short and J 7 bases short, with 6 bases between. Germline CDR1 is SEHNR and CDR2 is FQNEAQ (reference sequence). This CDR3 comprises 12 residues. Note on this clone: Its specificity is not known.

Sequencing was performed with immunoSEQ multiplex PCR; in TCRdb, only in-frame clones are kept and a portion is missing. Here the sample spans 20,000 to 25,000 clones, 75% to 85% being singletons. The chain carries TRBV7-9 and TRBJ2-2; D is unresolved. The sequence came from an adult with an advanced solid tumor such as melanoma, head and neck, liver or kidney cancer. The material sequenced was CD4+ or CD8+ T cells sorted from blood, taken in a trial of the OX40 agonist ivuxolimab. The CDR3 is CASSFVGGELFF. In DNA, the CDR3 is TGTGCCAGCAGCTTTGTCGGCGGGGAGCTGTTTTTT.